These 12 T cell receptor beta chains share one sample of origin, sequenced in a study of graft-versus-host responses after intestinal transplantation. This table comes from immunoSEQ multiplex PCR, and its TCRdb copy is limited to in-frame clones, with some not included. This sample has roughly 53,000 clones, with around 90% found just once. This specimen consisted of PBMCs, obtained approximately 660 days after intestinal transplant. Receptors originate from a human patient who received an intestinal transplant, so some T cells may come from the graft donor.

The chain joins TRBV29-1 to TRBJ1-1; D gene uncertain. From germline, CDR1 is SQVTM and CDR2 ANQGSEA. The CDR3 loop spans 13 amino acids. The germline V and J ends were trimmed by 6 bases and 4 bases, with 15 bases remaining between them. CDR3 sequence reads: CSVSGRFGTEAFF. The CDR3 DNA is TGCAGCGTCTCTGGCCGGTTTGGCACTGAAGCTTTCTTT.

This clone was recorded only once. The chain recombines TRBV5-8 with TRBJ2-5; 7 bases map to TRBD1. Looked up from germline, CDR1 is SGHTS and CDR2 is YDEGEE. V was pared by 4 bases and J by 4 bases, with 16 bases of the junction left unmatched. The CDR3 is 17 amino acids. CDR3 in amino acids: CASSVGRGTETLETQYF. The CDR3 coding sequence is TGTGCCAGCAGCGTGGGCAGAGGGACAGAAACCTTAGAGACCCAGTACTTC.

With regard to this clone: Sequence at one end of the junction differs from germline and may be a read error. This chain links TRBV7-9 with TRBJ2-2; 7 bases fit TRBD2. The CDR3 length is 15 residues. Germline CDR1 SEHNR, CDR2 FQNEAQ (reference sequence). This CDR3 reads CASRLAGSNTGELFF. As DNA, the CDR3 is TGTGCCAGCAGGTTAGCGGGTTCGAACACCGGGGAGCTGTTTTTT.

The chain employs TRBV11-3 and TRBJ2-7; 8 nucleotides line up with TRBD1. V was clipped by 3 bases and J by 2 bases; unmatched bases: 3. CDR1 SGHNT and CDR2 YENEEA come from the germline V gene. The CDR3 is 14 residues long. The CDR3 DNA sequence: TGTGCCAGCAGCTTGGACAGGGCCGCCTACGAGCAGTACTTC. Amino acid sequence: CASSLDRAAYEQYF.

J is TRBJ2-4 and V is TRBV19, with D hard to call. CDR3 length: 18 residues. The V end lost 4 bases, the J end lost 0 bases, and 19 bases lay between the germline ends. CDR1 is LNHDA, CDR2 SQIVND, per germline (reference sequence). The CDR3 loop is CASSTPPHENLAKNIQYF. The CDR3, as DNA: TGTGCCAGTAGTACCCCCCCACATGAGAACCTAGCCAAAAACATTCAGTACTTC.

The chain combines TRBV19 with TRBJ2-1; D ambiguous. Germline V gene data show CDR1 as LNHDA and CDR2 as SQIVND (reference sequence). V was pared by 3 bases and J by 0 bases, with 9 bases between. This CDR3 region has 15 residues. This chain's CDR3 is CASSILTSSYNEQFF. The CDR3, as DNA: TGTGCCAGTAGTATCTTGACAAGCTCCTACAATGAGCAGTTCTTC.

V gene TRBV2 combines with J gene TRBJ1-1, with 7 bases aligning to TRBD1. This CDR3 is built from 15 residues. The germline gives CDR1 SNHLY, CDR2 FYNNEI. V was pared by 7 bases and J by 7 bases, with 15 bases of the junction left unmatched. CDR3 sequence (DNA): TGTGCCAGCAAGTCCGAAGGAACCGGGACAGTTGAAGCTTTCTTT. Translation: CASKSEGTGTVEAFF.

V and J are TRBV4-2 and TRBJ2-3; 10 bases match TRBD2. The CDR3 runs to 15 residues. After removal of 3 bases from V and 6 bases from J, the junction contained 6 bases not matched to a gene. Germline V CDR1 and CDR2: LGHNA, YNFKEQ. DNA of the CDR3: TGTGCCAGCAGCCACGAGCCAGCGGGGGGGGATACGCAGTATTTT. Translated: CASSHEPAGGDTQYF.

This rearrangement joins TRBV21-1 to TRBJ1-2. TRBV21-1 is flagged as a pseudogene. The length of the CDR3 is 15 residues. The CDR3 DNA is TGTGCCAGCAGCAAAGCAGGTAGGCGGCCCTATGGCTACACCTTC. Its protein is CASSKAGRRPYGYTF.

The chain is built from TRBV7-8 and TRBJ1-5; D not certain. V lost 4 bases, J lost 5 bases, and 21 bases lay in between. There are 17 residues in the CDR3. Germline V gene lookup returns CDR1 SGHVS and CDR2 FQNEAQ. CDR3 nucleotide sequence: TGTGCCAGCAGCTCAAGCGGGTGGAGGGAGAAGGATCAGCCCCAGCATTTT. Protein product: CASSSSGWREKDQPQHF. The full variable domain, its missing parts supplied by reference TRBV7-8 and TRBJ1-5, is GAGVSQSPRYKVAKRGQDVALRCDPISGHVSLFWYQQALGQGPEFLTYFQNEAQLDKSGLPSDRFFAERPEGSVSTLKIQRTQQEDSAVYLCASSSSGWREKDQPQHFGDGTRLSIL.

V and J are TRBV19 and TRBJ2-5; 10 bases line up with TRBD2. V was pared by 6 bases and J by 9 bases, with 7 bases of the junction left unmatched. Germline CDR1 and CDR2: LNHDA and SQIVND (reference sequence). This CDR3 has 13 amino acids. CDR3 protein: CASSLAGEEAQYF. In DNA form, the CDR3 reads TGTGCCAGTAGCCTAGCGGGGGAGGAGGCCCAGTACTTC.

The CDR3 here is CASSPGQVTGELFF. The DNA of the CDR3 is TGTGCCAGCAGCCCGGGACAGGTGACCGGGGAGCTGTTTTTT. The chain employs TRBV7-6 and TRBJ2-2; 8 bases line up with TRBD1. Germline V gene lookup returns CDR1 SGHVS and CDR2 FNYEAQ. This CDR3 contains 14 residues. The trim removed 5 bases at V and 5 bases at J, leaving 4 bases unmatched.